Following are 3 T cell receptor beta chains from one sample sequenced in a study of blood T cell repertoires in COVID-19. The repertoire was sequenced with immunoSEQ multiplex PCR; TCRdb's copy has only in-frame clones and lacks some. The table lists approximately 65,000 clones, roughly 91% of them singletons, with under 0.65% in the top ten. The material sequenced was peripheral blood. The receptors here all came from a middle-aged man with COVID-19, enrolled during active disease.

The rearrangement links TRBV18 to TRBJ1-1; 9 bases line up with TRBD1. Per germline, CDR1 KGHSH and CDR2 LQKENI. This CDR3 has 15 amino acids. With 3 bases clipped from V and 4 bases from J, the junction kept 6 bases outside the gene matches. This CDR3 is CASSPTGGYGTEAFF. In nucleotides, the CDR3 is TGTGCCAGCTCACCTACAGGGGGCTATGGCACTGAAGCTTTCTTT.

V is TRBV11-2 and J is TRBJ1-5; 8 nucleotides agree with TRBD1. Trimming removed 1 base from V and 3 bases from J; junction bases left unmatched: 8. From germline, CDR1 is SGHAT and CDR2 FQNNGV. The length of the CDR3 is 17 residues. In DNA, the CDR3 is TGTGCCAGCAGCTTAGGTGGACAGGGTGGGCACAATCAGCCCCAGCATTTT. Its translation: CASSLGGQGGHNQPQHF.

This clone was detected only once. The V gene is TRBV4-2, the J gene TRBJ2-6, with D uncertain. Deletions cut 4 bases from V and 0 bases from J, with 7 bases between. Germline V gene data show CDR1 as LGHNA and CDR2 as YNFKEQ. There are 15 residues in the CDR3. This CDR3 reads CASSPTDSGANVLTF. CDR3 sequence (DNA): TGTGCCAGCAGCCCTACAGACTCTGGGGCCAACGTCCTGACTTTC.